These 2 T cell receptor beta chains were all obtained from the same sample, sequenced in a study of blood T cell repertoires in COVID-19. Generated by immunoSEQ multiplex PCR, the TCRdb table keeps only in-frame clones and is missing some. This sample has approximately 120,000 clones; 84% occur once, and the top ten carry 6.6%. Sequencing input: peripheral blood. These receptors all come from a woman in her forties or fifties with acute or convalescent COVID-19.

CDR3 in DNA: TGTGCCAGCTCCCCTTCGGGGGACACTGAAGCTTTCTTT. As protein: CASSPSGDTEAFF. This chain uses TRBV18 with TRBJ1-1, with TRBD1 as a possible D gene (5 bases). The CDR3 length is 13 residues. V was pared by 6 bases and J by 3 bases, with 11 bases between. Germline CDR1 is KGHSH and CDR2 is LQKENI. Supplemented by reference TRBV18 and TRBJ1-1, the full variable domain reads NAGVMQNPRHLVRRRGQEARLRCSPMKGHSHVYWYRQLPEEGLKFMVYLQKENIIDESGMPKERFSAEFPKEGPSILRIQQVVRGDSAAYFCASSPSGDTEAFFGQGTRLTVV.

The genes are TRBV27 and TRBJ2-1, with 9 bases lining up with TRBD2. V lost 5 bases and J lost 3; bases outside the gene matches: 8. Per germline, CDR1 MNHEY and CDR2 SMNVEV (reference sequence). CDR3 size: 16 residues. CDR3 amino acids: CASSGVRRGGYNEQFF. DNA for the CDR3: TGTGCCAGCAGTGGAGTGAGGCGGGGGGGCTACAATGAGCAGTTCTTC.